This TCR beta chain originates from a study of PD-1 blockade in mismatch repair-deficient tumors (dated by TCRdb to 2016 to 2017). Turning to the overall study: Between late 2013 and late 2016, roughly 78 consecutive patients with over ten mismatch repair-deficient cancer types, all previously treated and progressing, were enrolled in the trial. Tumor-associated T cell clones in the peripheral blood of patients responding to PD-1 blockade were tracked using deep sequencing of TCR CDR3 regions. Results the study describes overall, beyond this receptor: Rapid expansion after pembrolizumab followed by contraction, generally before radiologic responses, was shown by tumor-resident clones, which were often undetectable in blood before treatment.

On this clone itself: Its antigen remains unidentified. No much larger clonotype is one base removed from it; base qualities were not supplied.

The library came from the immunoSEQ multiplex PCR assay. TCRdb obtained this table from immuneACCESS and retained in-frame rearrangements with V and J assigned. These tables miss some clones; where compared with another copy, unresolved V genes account for less than half of the shortfall, and the remainder is unexplained. The sample table shows under 150,000 clones, and roughly 90% are seen once. The ten largest account for roughly 10% of the sample. From its cysteine to its phenylalanine, the CDR3 spans 17 amino acids. The kept DNA is CDR3 alone, 51 bases in frame from the first base. Trimming removed 7 bases from V and 4 bases from J, leaving 26 bases between the germline ends. The CDR1 and CDR2 encoded by the germline V gene (reference sequence) are SEHNR and FQNEAQ. For each enrolled patient, mismatch repair deficiency was established using either polymerase chain reaction or immunohistochemistry. TCR sequencing was carried out for a few patients who responded to pembrolizumab therapy. Pembrolizumab PD-1 blockade was prospectively tested in advanced mismatch repair-deficient cancers, regardless of tissue of origin, in the phase II trial. Peripheral blood T cell samples were serially collected before and at multiple times after PD-1 blockade was started. The timing of each blood sample was reported as weeks after the first dose of pembrolizumab.

The material sequenced was peripheral blood, taken 70 to 73 weeks after starting pembrolizumab. The chain employs TRBV7-9 and TRBJ2-7; the best D guess is TRBD2, with 5 bases matching. The receptor comes from an adult with mismatch repair-deficient cancer. The CDR3 has the sequence CASTSMEVRYPLYEQYF. In nucleotide form, the sequence is TGTGCCAGCACCTCGATGGAGGTTCGCTATCCCCTTTACGAGCAGTACTTC.